The rows below give T cell receptor beta chains drawn from one sample of a study of blood T cell repertoires in COVID-19. Measured with immunoSEQ multiplex PCR; TCRdb has only the in-frame clones, and not every one. Altogether fewer than 300,000 clones are present, about 90% being singletons, with the ten largest covering about 2.1%. Sequencing was carried out using peripheral blood. The receptor source for this set is a woman between 45 and 60 years old with acute or convalescent COVID-19. Both conserved end residues are part of each CDR3. The order of the fields is V gene, D gene, clone size, J gene, CDR3 DNA, CDR3 protein. The D gene is left open where the match is weak. Size tells how often a clone was seen (once, few, many) or the class of an expanded clone, and some rows leave it out.

v_gene: TRBV28; d_gene: .; abundance: .; j_gene: TRBJ1-4; CDR3nt: TGTGCCAGCACCACAACCTATGGGGGCCCAAATGAAAAACTGTTTTTT; CDR3aa: CASTTTYGGPNEKLFF
v_gene: TRBV7-3; d_gene: TRBD2; abundance: few; j_gene: TRBJ2-7; CDR3nt: TGTGCCAGCACCACGGCTAGCGGGGCCTACGAGCAGTACTTC; CDR3aa: CASTTASGAYEQYF
v_gene: TRBV11-2; d_gene: .; abundance: .; j_gene: TRBJ2-2; CDR3nt: TGTGCCAGCAGCATTTTAGACAGGCAGACCGGGGAGCTGTTTTTT; CDR3aa: CASSILDRQTGELFF
v_gene: TRBV27; d_gene: .; abundance: .; j_gene: TRBJ1-1; CDR3nt: TGTGCCAGCAGTCCCCCGACAGGTTGGAACACTGAAGCTTTCTTT; CDR3aa: CASSPPTGWNTEAFF
v_gene: TRBV18; d_gene: .; abundance: .; j_gene: TRBJ2-2; CDR3nt: TGTGCCAGCTTCTCGTTGAACACCGGGGAGCTGTTTTTT; CDR3aa: CASFSLNTGELFF
v_gene: TRBV20-1; d_gene: .; abundance: .; j_gene: TRBJ1-4; CDR3nt: TGCAGTGCTAGTTCCAGGGGCGGTGAAAAACTGTTTTTT; CDR3aa: CSASSRGGEKLFF
v_gene: TRBV29-1; d_gene: TRBD1; abundance: once; j_gene: TRBJ1-2; CDR3nt: TGCAGCGGAGGACAGGGTTCCTATGGCTACACCTTC; CDR3aa: CSGGQGSYGYTF
v_gene: TRBV7-3; d_gene: .; abundance: once; j_gene: TRBJ2-1; CDR3nt: TGTGCCAGCAGCTCGTCTAACAATGAGCAGTTCTTC; CDR3aa: CASSSSNNEQFF
v_gene: TRBV7-2; d_gene: TRBD2; abundance: .; j_gene: TRBJ2-3; CDR3nt: TGTGCCAGCAGCGCACCGGGACTAGCGACAGATACGCAGTATTTT; CDR3aa: CASSAPGLATDTQYF
v_gene: TRBV11-2; d_gene: TRBD2; abundance: .; j_gene: TRBJ2-5; CDR3nt: TGTGCCAGCAGCTTAGCACGACTAGCGGAGACCCAGTACTTC; CDR3aa: CASSLARLAETQYF
v_gene: TRBV5-4; d_gene: TRBD1; abundance: .; j_gene: TRBJ2-7; CDR3nt: TGTGCCAGCAGCTTGGCGGGACAGGGATCCTACGAGCAGTACTTC; CDR3aa: CASSLAGQGSYEQYF
v_gene: TRBV19; d_gene: .; abundance: .; j_gene: TRBJ1-3; CDR3nt: TGTGCCAGTAGTATACTCAGTGCCTCTGGAAACACCATATATTTT; CDR3aa: CASSILSASGNTIYF
v_gene: TRBV7-8; d_gene: TRBD1; abundance: .; j_gene: TRBJ1-2; CDR3nt: TGTGCCAGCAGCCCACGAGTGGGGGACAGAGGGTCTGGCTACACCTTC; CDR3aa: CASSPRVGDRGSGYTF
v_gene: TRBV15; d_gene: .; abundance: .; j_gene: TRBJ1-5; CDR3nt: TGTGCCACCAGCAGAGGAAGGCGTCAAGGGGATCAGCCCCAGCATTTT; CDR3aa: CATSRGRRQGDQPQHF
v_gene: TRBV5-1; d_gene: TRBD2; abundance: once; j_gene: TRBJ2-3; CDR3nt: TGCGCCAGCAGCTTAGCGGGGGATACGCAGTATTTT; CDR3aa: CASSLAGDTQYF
v_gene: TRBV7-9; d_gene: TRBD1; abundance: once; j_gene: TRBJ2-7; CDR3nt: TGTGCCAGCAGGACGGCGCAGGGGGTAGGTGGATCCTACGAGCAGTACTTC; CDR3aa: CASRTAQGVGGSYEQYF
v_gene: TRBV18; d_gene: .; abundance: .; j_gene: TRBJ2-7; CDR3nt: TGTGCCAGCTCCCCGGGACTTGATTACTACGAGCAGTACTTC; CDR3aa: CASSPGLDYYEQYF
v_gene: TRBV29-1; d_gene: TRBD1; abundance: .; j_gene: TRBJ2-7; CDR3nt: TGCAGCGTTGGACGACAGGGGATCTACGAGCAGTACTTC; CDR3aa: CSVGRQGIYEQYF
v_gene: TRBV2; d_gene: .; abundance: .; j_gene: TRBJ1-1; CDR3nt: TGTGCCAGCAGGGGCACGCGCGGGGGGCCGAACACTGAAGCTTTCTTT; CDR3aa: CASRGTRGGPNTEAFF
v_gene: TRBV10-3; d_gene: TRBD1; abundance: .; j_gene: TRBJ2-1; CDR3nt: TGTGCCATCAGTGGGGCCCGGGACAGTACGTACAATGAGCAGTTCTTC; CDR3aa: CAISGARDSTYNEQFF
v_gene: TRBV20-1; d_gene: .; abundance: .; j_gene: TRBJ1-5; CDR3nt: TGCAGTGCTGGGAGGACTGAGCCCCAGCATTTT; CDR3aa: CSAGRTEPQHF
v_gene: TRBV5-1; d_gene: TRBD2; abundance: .; j_gene: TRBJ2-2; CDR3nt: TGCGCCAGCAGCTTGGTAGCGGGGGCCACCGGGGAGCTGTTTTTT; CDR3aa: CASSLVAGATGELFF
v_gene: TRBV7-8; d_gene: .; abundance: .; j_gene: TRBJ2-1; CDR3nt: TGTGCCAGCAGCTTAGTCCCCCGGAATGAGCAGTTCTTC; CDR3aa: CASSLVPRNEQFF
v_gene: TRBV24-1; d_gene: TRBD1; abundance: .; j_gene: TRBJ1-1; CDR3nt: TGTGCCACCAAGGGGGCCGCGGGCACTGAAGCTTTCTTT; CDR3aa: CATKGAAGTEAFF
v_gene: TRBV5-1; d_gene: .; abundance: .; j_gene: TRBJ1-2; CDR3nt: TGCGCCAGCAGCTTGGCTATACTAGCTGGCTACACCTTC; CDR3aa: CASSLAILAGYTF
v_gene: TRBV5-4; d_gene: .; abundance: .; j_gene: TRBJ2-4; CDR3nt: TGTGCCAGCAGCTTGGCGGAGGCCAAAAACATTCAGTACTTC; CDR3aa: CASSLAEAKNIQYF
v_gene: TRBV5-1; d_gene: .; abundance: .; j_gene: TRBJ1-3; CDR3nt: TGCGCCAGCAGCTTGGGGGGACACGGAAACACCATATATTTT; CDR3aa: CASSLGGHGNTIYF
v_gene: TRBV4-2; d_gene: .; abundance: .; j_gene: TRBJ1-2; CDR3nt: TGTGCCAGCAGCCAAGACTTAGATGGCTACACCTTC; CDR3aa: CASSQDLDGYTF
v_gene: TRBV5-1; d_gene: .; abundance: .; j_gene: TRBJ2-3; CDR3nt: TGCGCCAGCAGCTTGACAGGGTACACAGATACGCAGTATTTT; CDR3aa: CASSLTGYTDTQYF
v_gene: TRBV6-1; d_gene: .; abundance: .; j_gene: TRBJ1-5; CDR3nt: TGTGCCAGCAGTGAATTCCCCAATAGCAATCAGCCCCAGCATTTT; CDR3aa: CASSEFPNSNQPQHF
v_gene: TRBV4-1; d_gene: .; abundance: once; j_gene: TRBJ1-1; CDR3nt: TGCGCCAGCAGCCAAGTATACGGGTTCACTGAAGCTTTCTTT; CDR3aa: CASSQVYGFTEAFF
v_gene: TRBV28; d_gene: .; abundance: .; j_gene: TRBJ2-3; CDR3nt: TGTGCCAGCAGTTTCGGGGGAGTGTACACAGATACGCAGTATTTT; CDR3aa: CASSFGGVYTDTQYF
v_gene: TRBV27; d_gene: TRBD1; abundance: .; j_gene: TRBJ2-7; CDR3nt: TGTGCCAGCAGTTTATTGGGACAGTCCTACGAGCAGTACTTC; CDR3aa: CASSLLGQSYEQYF
v_gene: TRBV27; d_gene: .; abundance: .; j_gene: TRBJ1-1; CDR3nt: TGTGCCAGCAGGAAGAACCTCGGGTCGAACACTGAAGCTTTCTTT; CDR3aa: CASRKNLGSNTEAFF
v_gene: TRBV5-1; d_gene: TRBD1; abundance: once; j_gene: TRBJ2-7; CDR3nt: TGCGCCAGCAGCTGGCGGGGACAGGGCTCCTACGAGCAGTACTTC; CDR3aa: CASSWRGQGSYEQYF
v_gene: TRBV12-5; d_gene: .; abundance: .; j_gene: TRBJ2-7; CDR3nt: TGTGCTAGTGGTTTGCCCCCGCCCGGAGACTACGAGCAGTACTTC; CDR3aa: CASGLPPPGDYEQYF
v_gene: TRBV24-1; d_gene: TRBD2; abundance: .; j_gene: TRBJ2-3; CDR3nt: TGTGCCACCAGTTCCAGCGGGGGCACAGATACGCAGTATTTT; CDR3aa: CATSSSGGTDTQYF
v_gene: TRBV2; d_gene: TRBD2; abundance: .; j_gene: TRBJ2-7; CDR3nt: TGTGCCAGCAGGGTAGCGGGAGGGCACGAGCAGTACTTC; CDR3aa: CASRVAGGHEQYF
v_gene: TRBV6-5; d_gene: .; abundance: .; j_gene: TRBJ2-7; CDR3nt: TGTGCCAGCACCGAATCACCAGCCCAGGTCTACGAGCAGTACTTC; CDR3aa: CASTESPAQVYEQYF
v_gene: TRBV4-1; d_gene: TRBD2; abundance: .; j_gene: TRBJ2-3; CDR3nt: TGCGCCAGCAGCCAATCCGGGACTAGGGGCACAGATACGCAGTATTTT; CDR3aa: CASSQSGTRGTDTQYF